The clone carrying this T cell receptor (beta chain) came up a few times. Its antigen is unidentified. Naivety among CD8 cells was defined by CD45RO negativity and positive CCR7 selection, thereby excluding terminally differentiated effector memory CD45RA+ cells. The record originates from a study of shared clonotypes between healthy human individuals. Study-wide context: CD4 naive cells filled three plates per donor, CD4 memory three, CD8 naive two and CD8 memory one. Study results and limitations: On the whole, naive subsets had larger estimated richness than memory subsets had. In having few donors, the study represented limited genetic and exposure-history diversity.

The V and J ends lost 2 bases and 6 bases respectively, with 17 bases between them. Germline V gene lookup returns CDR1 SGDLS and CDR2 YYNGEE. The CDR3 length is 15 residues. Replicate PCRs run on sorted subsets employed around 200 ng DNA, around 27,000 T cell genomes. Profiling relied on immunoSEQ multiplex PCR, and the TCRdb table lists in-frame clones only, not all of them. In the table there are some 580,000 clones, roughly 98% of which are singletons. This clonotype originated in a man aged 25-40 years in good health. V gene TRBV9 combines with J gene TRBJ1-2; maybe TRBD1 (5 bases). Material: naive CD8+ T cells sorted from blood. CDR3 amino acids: CASSVSGQRSDGYTF. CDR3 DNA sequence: TGTGCCAGCAGCGTGAGCGGACAAAGATCGGATGGCTACACCTTC. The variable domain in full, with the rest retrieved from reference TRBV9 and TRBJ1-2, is DSGVTQTPKHLITATGQRVTLRCSPRSGDLSVYWYQQSLDQGLQFLIQYYNGEERAKGNILERFSAQQFPDLHSELNLSSLELGDSALYFCASSVSGQRSDGYTFGSGTRLTVV.